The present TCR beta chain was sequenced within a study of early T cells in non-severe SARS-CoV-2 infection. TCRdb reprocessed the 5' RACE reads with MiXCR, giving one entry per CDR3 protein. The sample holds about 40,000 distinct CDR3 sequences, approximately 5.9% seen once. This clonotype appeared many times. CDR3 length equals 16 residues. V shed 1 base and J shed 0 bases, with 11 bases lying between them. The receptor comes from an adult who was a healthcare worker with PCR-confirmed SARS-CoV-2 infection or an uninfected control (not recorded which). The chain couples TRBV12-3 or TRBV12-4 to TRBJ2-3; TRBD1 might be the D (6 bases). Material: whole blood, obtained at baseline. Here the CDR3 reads CASSLGTGHSTDTQYF. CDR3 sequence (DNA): TGTGCCAGCAGTTTAGGAACAGGGCATAGCACAGATACGCAGTATTTT.